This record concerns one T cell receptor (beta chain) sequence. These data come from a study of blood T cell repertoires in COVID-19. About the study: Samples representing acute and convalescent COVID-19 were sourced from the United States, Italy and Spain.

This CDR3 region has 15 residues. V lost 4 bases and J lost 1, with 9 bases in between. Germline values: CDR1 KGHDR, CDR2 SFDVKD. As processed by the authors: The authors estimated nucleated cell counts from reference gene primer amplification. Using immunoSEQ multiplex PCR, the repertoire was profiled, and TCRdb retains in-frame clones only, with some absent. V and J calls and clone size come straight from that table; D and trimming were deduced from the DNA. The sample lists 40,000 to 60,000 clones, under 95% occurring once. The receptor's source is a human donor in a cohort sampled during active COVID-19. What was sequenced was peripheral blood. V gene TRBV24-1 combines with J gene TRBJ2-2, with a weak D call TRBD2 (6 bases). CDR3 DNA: TGTGCCACCAGTGAGCCGCGGGGGAACACCGGGGAGCTGTTTTTT. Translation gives CATSEPRGNTGELFF.